What follows are 20 T cell receptor beta chains derived from one specimen sequenced in a study of T cell responses to AZD1222 COVID-19 vaccine. TCRdb keeps only in-frame clones here, not all; method: immunoSEQ multiplex PCR. The table lists 130,000 or so clones, approximately 86% of them singletons. Material: peripheral blood, obtained on day 0 of AZD1222 vaccination. The source of these receptors is an adult in good health.

This chain uses TRBV28 with TRBJ1-1; 7 nucleotides agree with TRBD1. This CDR3 region has 13 residues. Looked up from germline, CDR1 is MDHEN and CDR2 is SYDVKM. J gave up 7 bases and V 2 bases, and 4 bases lay outside the gene matches. CDR3 loop: CASSLGQAHEAFF. The CDR3 region has the DNA TGTGCCAGCAGTTTAGGACAGGCCCATGAAGCTTTCTTT.

The chain couples TRBV19 to TRBJ1-5; no clear D gene. This CDR3 has 15 residues. Per germline, CDR1 LNHDA and CDR2 SQIVND (reference sequence). V was cut by 5 bases and J by 2 bases, with 13 bases left in between. The CDR3, as DNA: TGTGCCAGTAGTCAGACTGGAGAGGGCAATCAGCCCCAGCATTTT. It specifies CASSQTGEGNQPQHF.

V is TRBV7-8 and J is TRBJ1-5; no definite D call. The CDR3 consists of 16 residues. The V gene lost 5 bases and the J gene lost 4 bases, with 18 bases spanning the gap. Germline V lookup: CDR1 SGHVS, CDR2 FQNEAQ. CDR3 nucleotide sequence: TGTGCCAGCAGCCCCCCCGGCGCTGTCACGAATCAGCCCCAGCATTTT. Protein product: CASSPPGAVTNQPQHF.

The V gene is TRBV5-1, the J gene TRBJ1-2, with a weak D call TRBD1 (6 bases). CDR1 and CDR2 (germline): SGHRS, YFSETQ. This CDR3 contains 15 residues. V gave up 2 bases and J gave up 0 bases, with 11 bases separating them. The CDR3 coding sequence is TGCGCCAGCAGCTTCCGGGGGCCCCCTAACTATGGCTACACCTTC. Translated: CASSFRGPPNYGYTF.

This clone was observed a single time. The chain recombines TRBV11-1 with TRBJ2-4, with 7 bases identical to TRBD1. The CDR3 is 13 residues long. Germline values: CDR1 SGHAT, CDR2 FQDESV (reference sequence). V was pared by 4 bases and J by 8 bases, with 5 bases of the junction left unmatched. CDR3 residues: CASSWGTAYIQYF. CDR3 DNA: TGTGCCAGCAGCTGGGGGACAGCGTACATTCAGTACTTC.

The chain carries TRBV7-9 and TRBJ1-1; D remains unclear. Germline V CDR1 and CDR2: SEHNR, FQNEAQ (reference sequence). The V end was cut by 5 bases, the J end by 1 base, with 2 bases between. CDR3 length equals 11 residues. DNA of the CDR3: TGTGCCAGCAGCGAGAACACTGAAGCTTTCTTT. This gives the protein CASSENTEAFF.

V and J are TRBV7-9 and TRBJ1-2; D is perhaps TRBD1 (6 bases). The germline V gene has CDR1 SEHNR and CDR2 FQNEAQ (reference sequence). The length of the CDR3 is 11 residues. This CDR3 is CAEGGNYGYTF. DNA of the CDR3: TGTGCGGAAGGGGGAAACTATGGCTACACCTTC.

The rearrangement links TRBV19 to TRBJ1-5, with TRBD1 as a possible D gene (5 bases). Trimming removed 6 bases at V and 8 bases at J, with 17 bases between. The CDR3 totals 14 residues. Germline CDR1 is LNHDA and CDR2 is SQIVND (reference sequence). CDR3 coding DNA: TGTGCCAGTAGATTTGGGGCGGGGGTTAAGCCCCAGCATTTT. Amino acids: CASRFGAGVKPQHF.

Notes on this clone: Other nucleotide sequences in the sample specify the same CDR3. The V call is TRBV6-5, the J call TRBJ1-2, with 7 bases identical to TRBD1. Trimming removed 3 bases from V and 5 bases from J; junction bases left unmatched: 3. Germline-derived CDR1 and CDR2 are MNHEY and SVGAGI. The CDR3 covers 13 residues. The CDR3 loop is CASSYDREYGYTF. In nucleotides, the CDR3 is TGTGCCAGCAGTTATGACAGGGAGTATGGCTACACCTTC.

CDR3 in amino acids: CATSEGVWPQHF. CDR3 coding DNA: TGTGCCACCAGTGAGGGGGTCTGGCCCCAGCATTTT. The V call is TRBV24-1, the J call TRBJ1-5; TRBD1 is a possible D gene (5 bases). Germline CDR1 is KGHDR and CDR2 is SFDVKD. This CDR3 has 12 amino acids. The ends were cut back, 4 bases at V and 9 bases at J, with 9 bases in the middle.

The gene calls are TRBV21-1 and TRBJ2-1; the table's D call, TRBD2, has no DNA check behind it. TRBV21-1 is termed a pseudogene. This CDR3 is built from 16 residues. The CDR3 region has the DNA TGTGCCAGCATCTTGCGGGAGGGCCGAACCTACAATGAGCAGTTCTTC. Translated: CASILREGRTYNEQFF.

This chain uses TRBV6-5 with TRBJ1-3; perhaps TRBD1 as D (5 bases). V was shortened by 2 bases and J by 4 bases, with 12 bases between the two germline ends. The CDR3 is made up of 15 amino acids. The germline V gene has CDR1 MNHEY and CDR2 SVGAGI. The CDR3 is CASSYDSSPGNTIYF. The CDR3 DNA follows: TGTGCCAGCAGTTACGACAGCTCGCCCGGAAACACCATATATTTT.

This chain uses TRBV20-1 with TRBJ1-1; unclear D gene. Per germline, CDR1 DFQATT and CDR2 SNEGSKA (reference sequence). Trimming cost V 3 bases and J 0 bases, with 14 bases left between them. CDR3 length equals 15 residues. The CDR3 DNA follows: TGCAGTGCTAGTTCTTATACGTGGTTGAACACTGAAGCTTTCTTT. This sequence encodes CSASSYTWLNTEAFF.

The chain couples TRBV19 to TRBJ1-1; no firm D call. Germline values: CDR1 LNHDA, CDR2 SQIVND (reference sequence). Trimming stripped 3 bases from V and 4 bases from J, with 9 bases between. The CDR3 extends over 13 amino acids. The DNA for the CDR3 is TGTGCCAGTAGTATTAAGGTGGGCACTGAAGCTTTCTTT. Its protein product is CASSIKVGTEAFF.

The J gene is TRBJ1-6, the V gene TRBV5-4; D not certain. V lost 2 bases and J 3 bases, leaving 6 bases between the germline ends. This CDR3 has 14 residues. Germline V CDR1 and CDR2: SGHNT, YYREEE (reference sequence). The CDR3 loop reads CASSFSSYNSPLHF. For the CDR3, the DNA is TGTGCCAGCAGCTTTAGCAGCTATAATTCACCCCTCCACTTT.

This chain joins TRBV5-1 and TRBJ2-2; 9 positions agree with TRBD2. CDR3 length: 19 amino acids. The V and J ends lost 0 bases and 4 bases, in that order; junction bases with no gene match: 13. Looked up from germline, CDR1 is SGHRS and CDR2 is YFSETQ. CDR3 nucleotides: TGCGCCAGCAGCTTGGTGGGAATGGTACTAGCGGGCGGCACCGGGGAGCTGTTTTTT. Amino acids: CASSLVGMVLAGGTGELFF.

The gene calls are TRBV11-2 and TRBJ1-1, with D hard to call. The germline V and J ends were trimmed by 0 bases and 10 bases, with 6 bases remaining between them. This CDR3 region has 11 residues. Germline CDR1 is SGHAT and CDR2 is FQNNGV. The CDR3 loop reads CASSLDSSAFF. The CDR3 DNA reads TGTGCCAGCAGCTTAGACTCTTCAGCTTTCTTT.

The V gene is TRBV5-6, the J gene TRBJ1-1; 7 nucleotides align to TRBD1. The CDR3 is made up of 16 amino acids. Germline CDR1 and CDR2: SGHDT and YYEEEE. J gave up 1 base and V 4 bases, and 10 bases lay outside the gene matches. CDR3 nucleotide sequence: TGTGCCAGCAGCCACACCGGGACAGCCGCGAACACTGAAGCTTTCTTT. Translating gives CASSHTGTAANTEAFF.

The chain joins TRBV5-4 to TRBJ2-7, with TRBD2 identical over 7 bases. Germline V CDR1 and CDR2: SGHNT, YYREEE (reference sequence). There are 15 residues in the CDR3. V lost 4 bases, J lost 4 bases, and 11 bases stayed unmatched. This CDR3 reads CASSTGLKRGYEQYF. In nucleotides, the CDR3 is TGTGCCAGCAGCACGGGACTCAAGCGGGGTTACGAGCAGTACTTC.

V is TRBV9 and J is TRBJ2-7; D perhaps matches TRBD1 (7 bases). V dropped 0 bases and J dropped 5 bases, with 15 bases sitting between them. From germline, CDR1 is SGDLS and CDR2 YYNGEE. This CDR3 is built from 15 residues. CDR3 in DNA: TGTGCCAGCAGCGTAGGCGGGACAGTACCTAACGAGCAGTACTTC. Its translation is CASSVGGTVPNEQYF.